This TCR beta chain emerged from a study of identifying expanded T cells in peripheral blood. As to this clone: The antigen is unknown.

The assay was immunoSEQ multiplex PCR, and TCRdb's table has in-frame clones only and misses some. The table shows 100,000 to 150,000 clones, with approximately 80% occurring only once. Healthy donors had no documented immune events, such as infections, while sampled. Per germline, CDR1 SGHVS and CDR2 FNYEAQ. V lost 1 base and J lost 1, with 13 bases in between. The CDR3 runs 16 residues. Study-wide results and limits: Technical replicates showed around 1.1 changed clones; two weeks roughly 15; four weeks 19. Clone count variance between two-week samples rose with total template count.

The V gene is TRBV7-6, the J gene TRBJ1-1; no clear D gene. Sequencing was carried out using blood. The receptor was isolated from a person between 18 and 69 years old in good health. The CDR3 sequence: CASSLVGGSSNTEAFF. In nucleotides, the CDR3 is TGTGCCAGCAGCTTAGTGGGAGGGTCTTCGAACACTGAAGCTTTCTTT.